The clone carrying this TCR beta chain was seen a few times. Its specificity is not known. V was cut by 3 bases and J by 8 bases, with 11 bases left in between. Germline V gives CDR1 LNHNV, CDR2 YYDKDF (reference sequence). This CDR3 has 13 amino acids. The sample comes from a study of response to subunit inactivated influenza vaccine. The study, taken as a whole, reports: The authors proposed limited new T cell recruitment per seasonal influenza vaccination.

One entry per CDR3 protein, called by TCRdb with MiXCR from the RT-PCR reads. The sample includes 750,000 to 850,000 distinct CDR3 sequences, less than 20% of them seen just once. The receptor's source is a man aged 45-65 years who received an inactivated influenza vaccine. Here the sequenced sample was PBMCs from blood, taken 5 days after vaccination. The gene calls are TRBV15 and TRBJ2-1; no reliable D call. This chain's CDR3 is CATSRAPLHEQFF. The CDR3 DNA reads TGTGCCACCAGCAGGGCTCCCTTACATGAGCAGTTCTTC.